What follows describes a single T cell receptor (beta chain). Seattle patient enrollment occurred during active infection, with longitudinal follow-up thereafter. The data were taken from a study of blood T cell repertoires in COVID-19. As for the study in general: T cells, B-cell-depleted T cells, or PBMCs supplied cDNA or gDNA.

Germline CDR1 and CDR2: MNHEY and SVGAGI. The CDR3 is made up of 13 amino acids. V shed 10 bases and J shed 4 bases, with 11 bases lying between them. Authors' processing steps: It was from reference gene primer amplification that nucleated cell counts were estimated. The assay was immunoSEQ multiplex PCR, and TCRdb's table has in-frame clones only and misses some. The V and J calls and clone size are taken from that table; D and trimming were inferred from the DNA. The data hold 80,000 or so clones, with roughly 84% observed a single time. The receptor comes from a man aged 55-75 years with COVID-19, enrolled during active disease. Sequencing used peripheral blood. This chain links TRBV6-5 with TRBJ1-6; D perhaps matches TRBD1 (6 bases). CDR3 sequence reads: CATRQEYNSPLHF. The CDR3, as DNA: TGTGCCACAAGACAGGAGTATAATTCACCCCTCCACTTT.